This T cell receptor beta chain was captured by sequencing in a study of blood T cells in healthy people across ages. Across the study: Template switching captured about one barcoded beta molecule per two T cells.

Combining a sample-barcoded 5' primer with a J-beta primer mix, a second PCR ran for 7 to 11 cycles. TCRdb reanalysed the 5' RACE reads using MiXCR and keeps one entry per CDR3 protein. The sample shows 1.4 million to 1.5 million distinct CDR3 sequences, 42% of them seen only once. With regard to this clonotype: Its antigen remains unidentified.

The length of the CDR3 is 14 residues. Germline V gene lookup returns CDR1 SGHTA and CDR2 FQGTGA. V was trimmed by 1 base and J by 4 bases, leaving 10 bases between them. Peripheral blood was drawn, around 9.5 milliliters per donor. Study-wide points: Expanded clonotype changes were possibly confounded by unknown donor CMV status. Higher diversity and more naive CD4+ cells were features of long-lived donors, compared to aged donors.

The specimen was blood. V and J are TRBV7-3 and TRBJ1-2; perhaps TRBD1 as D (6 bases). The origin of this receptor is a woman under 30 in good health. The CDR3 DNA is TGTGCCAGCAGCTTAATGGGGACACCCTATGGCTACACCTTC. Amino acids: CASSLMGTPYGYTF.